The 21 T cell receptor beta chains below were found in one sample sequenced in a study of blood T cells in healthy people across ages. Next came a second PCR, run for about 7 to 12 cycles, which used a sample-barcoded 5' primer along with a J-beta primer mix. MiXCR, applied by TCRdb to the 5' RACE reads, yields one record per CDR3 protein. The table shows hundreds of thousands of distinct CDR3 sequences, with approximately 40% occurring only once. The sequenced sample consisted of blood. The source is an older man in good health.

The rearrangement joins TRBV20-1 to TRBJ2-2, with 15 bases that match TRBD2. In germline, CDR1 is DFQATT, CDR2 SNEGSKA (reference sequence). The CDR3 covers 18 residues. J was trimmed by 1 base and V by 6 bases; bases with no gene match: 9. CDR3 residues: CSANIGLAGGLNTGELFF. The CDR3 bases are TGCAGTGCCAACATAGGACTAGCGGGGGGGTTGAACACCGGGGAGCTGTTTTTT.

This clonotype came up a few times. This chain links TRBV29-1 with TRBJ2-5; 8 bases fit TRBD1. TRBJ2-7 matches the DNA end more closely, so the J call is doubtful. The CDR3 covers 13 residues. Germline values: CDR1 SQVTM, CDR2 ANQGSEA. The DNA of the CDR3 is TGCAGCGCCGAGGACAGGGTAAACTACGAGCAGTACTTC. This translates into CSAEDRVNYEQYF.

The chain employs TRBV7-2 and TRBJ2-2; 11 bases match TRBD2. The trim removed 6 bases at V and 1 base at J, leaving 4 bases unmatched. The CDR3 sequence is 16 residues long. The germline V gene encodes CDR1 SGHTA and CDR2 FQGNSA. CDR3 sequence reads: CASRASGGRNTGELFF. CDR3 DNA: TGTGCCAGCAGGGCTAGCGGGGGGCGGAACACCGGGGAGCTGTTTTTT.

V is TRBV7-2 and J is TRBJ1-4, with D unclear. The CDR3 length is 14 residues. From germline, CDR1 is SGHTA and CDR2 FQGNSA. Trimming took off 1 base at V and 6 bases at J, with 9 bases between the two ends. CDR3: CASSLGRVHEKLFF. As DNA, the CDR3 is TGTGCCAGCAGCTTAGGAAGGGTCCATGAAAAACTGTTTTTT. The full variable domain, its missing parts supplied by reference TRBV7-2 and TRBJ1-4, is GAGVSQSPSNKVTEKGKDVELRCDPISGHTALYWYRQSLGQGLEFLIYFQGNSAPDKSGLPSDRFSAERTGGSVSTLTIQRTQQEDSAVYLCASSLGRVHEKLFFGSGTQLSVL.

The V and J genes are TRBV5-1 and TRBJ2-5; D perhaps matches TRBD1 (7 bases). Germline assignment: CDR1 SGHRS and CDR2 YFSETQ. V was cut by 0 bases and J by 1 base, with 13 bases left in between. The CDR3 has 16 amino acids. The DNA for the CDR3 is TGCGCCAGCAGCTTGGGCCTCAGGGGGGCCCAAGAGACCCAGTACTTC. Residues: CASSLGLRGAQETQYF. The entire variable domain, with the rest obtained from reference TRBV5-1 and TRBJ2-5, is as follows: KAGVTQTPRYLIKTRGQQVTLSCSPISGHRSVSWYQQTPGQGLQFLFEYFSETQRNKGNFPGRFSGRQFSNSRSEMNVSTLELGDSALYLCASSLGLRGAQETQYFGPGTRLLVL.

V is TRBV6-2 or TRBV6-3 and J is TRBJ2-3; no clear D. Per germline, CDR1 MNHEY and CDR2 SVGEGT. This CDR3 contains 16 residues. Trimming shortened V by 2 bases and J by 1 base, and 13 bases separated the two germline ends. The CDR3 sequence is CASSYPAGPRTDTQYF. Here the CDR3 DNA reads TGTGCCAGCAGTTACCCCGCCGGGCCGCGCACAGATACGCAGTATTTT.

The V and J genes are TRBV2 and TRBJ2-2; D is possibly TRBD2 (5 bases). The germline V gene encodes CDR1 SNHLY and CDR2 FYNNEI. This CDR3 comprises 14 residues. V dropped 7 bases and J dropped 1 base, with 10 bases sitting between them. In DNA, the CDR3 is TGTGCCAGCACCTTACTAGGGAACACCGGGGAGCTGTTTTTT. As protein: CASTLLGNTGELFF.

This chain joins TRBV7-2 and TRBJ2-2; D might be TRBD1 (6 bases). The CDR3 totals 16 residues. With 5 bases removed from V and 7 bases from J, the gap between germline ends came to 20 bases. Germline V gene data show CDR1 as SGHTA and CDR2 as FQGNSA. The CDR3 is CASSLDPRGFIGELFF. The CDR3 DNA sequence: TGTGCCAGCAGCCTGGATCCCAGGGGTTTCATCGGGGAGCTGTTTTTT. Drawing the rest from reference TRBV7-2 and TRBJ2-2, the complete variable domain is GAGVSQSPSNKVTEKGKDVELRCDPISGHTALYWYRQSLGQGLEFLIYFQGNSAPDKSGLPSDRFSAERTGGSVSTLTIQRTQQEDSAVYLCASSLDPRGFIGELFFGEGSRLTVL.

This clonotype was counted a few times. The CDR3 nucleotides are TGCAGCGTTGTGGGGGACAAAATAACCTACGAGCAGTACTTC. Protein product: CSVVGDKITYEQYF. The chain uses TRBV29-1 and TRBJ2-7, with D maybe TRBD1 (6 bases). CDR1 SQVTM and CDR2 ANQGSEA come from the germline V gene. V was cut by 4 bases and J by 2 bases, with 15 bases left in between. The CDR3 covers 14 residues.

About this clonotype: A much larger clone is a single base away; this may be a read error. V usage is TRBV7-2 and J usage is TRBJ2-1; 9 nucleotides align to TRBD1. With the DNA end fitting TRBJ2-7 better, the J assignment may be wrong. The germline gives CDR1 SGHTA, CDR2 FQGNSA. The CDR3 has 16 amino acids. The CDR3 nucleotides are TGTGCCAGCAGCTTAGCTGGTACAGGGGGCTACAATGAGCAGTACTTC. It yields the protein CASSLAGTGGYNEQYF.

This chain connects TRBV3-1 to TRBJ2-5, with 9 bases identical to TRBD2. CDR1 is LGHDT, CDR2 YNNKEL, per germline (reference sequence). This CDR3 is built from 15 residues. The ends lost 0 bases at V and 4 bases at J; junction bases unmatched: 3. Here the CDR3 reads CASSQDSGRSETQYF. The CDR3 region has the DNA TGTGCCAGCAGCCAAGATAGCGGGAGATCAGAGACCCAGTACTTC.

This clonotype has ten or more counts. The V gene is TRBV6-2 or TRBV6-3, the J gene TRBJ2-1, with no clear D. Germline assignment: CDR1 MNHEY and CDR2 SVGEGT. This CDR3 has 11 amino acids. Trimming cost V 4 bases and J 5 bases, with 3 bases left between them. The CDR3 DNA is TGTGCCAGCAGTTTACACAATGAGCAGTTCTTC. Encoded protein: CASSLHNEQFF.

This clonotype occurred many times. This chain joins TRBV3-1 and TRBJ2-7; TRBD2 matches 8 bases. The germline gives CDR1 LGHDT, CDR2 YNNKEL (reference sequence). V lost 0 bases and J lost 2; bases outside the gene matches: 6. The CDR3 is 16 residues long. The CDR3 region has the DNA TGTGCCAGCAGCCAAGATCGGCTAGCGGGTACCTACGAGCAGTACTTC. Its protein product is CASSQDRLAGTYEQYF.

The rearrangement uses TRBV4-2 and TRBJ2-5, with 7 positions matching TRBD2. Matching the DNA end better, TRBJ2-1 makes the J call doubtful. CDR1 and CDR2 (germline): LGHNA, YNFKEQ. The CDR3 is made up of 15 amino acids. For the CDR3, the DNA is TGTGCCAGCAGCCAAGGGGGGAGGGAACAAGAGACCCAGTTCTTC. It codes for CASSQGGREQETQFF.

In this sample, this clonotype turned up many times. The chain joins TRBV7-2 to TRBJ2-7; D not certain. The CDR3 contains 14 residues. The V and J ends lost 1 base and 2 bases respectively, with 9 bases between them. Looked up from germline, CDR1 is SGHTA and CDR2 is FQGNSA. CDR3 nucleotide sequence: TGTGCCAGCAGCTTAGAACCCCCGACCTACGAGCAGTACTTC. This codes for CASSLEPPTYEQYF. Full variable domain (remainder filled in from reference TRBV7-2 and TRBJ2-7): GAGVSQSPSNKVTEKGKDVELRCDPISGHTALYWYRQSLGQGLEFLIYFQGNSAPDKSGLPSDRFSAERTGGSVSTLTIQRTQQEDSAVYLCASSLEPPTYEQYFGPGTRLTVT.

This clonotype has a handful of counts. The chain is built from TRBV9 and TRBJ2-1, with TRBD2 matching 8 bases. Trimming at V came to 4 bases and at J to 4 bases, leaving 7 bases not matched to a gene. This CDR3 has 15 residues. Germline CDR1 and CDR2: SGDLS and YYNGEE. The CDR3 DNA is TGTGCCAGCAGCAGCGGGAGCGCTACTTACAATGAGCAGTTCTTC. Protein product: CASSSGSATYNEQFF.

This rearrangement joins TRBV18 to TRBJ2-5, with 10 bases aligning to TRBD2. J lost 11 bases, V lost 3 bases, and 18 bases had no gene match. The CDR3 runs 17 residues. CDR1 and CDR2 (germline): KGHSH, LQKENI. Here the CDR3 reads CASSPFFGTSANNEQYF. DNA for the CDR3: TGTGCCAGCTCACCTTTTTTCGGGACTAGCGCAAACAATGAGCAGTACTTC. Variable domain in full (rest from reference TRBV18 and TRBJ2-5): NAGVMQNPRHLVRRRGQEARLRCSPMKGHSHVYWYRQLPEEGLKFMVYLQKENIIDESGMPKERFSAEFPKEGPSILRIQQVVRGDSAAYFCASSPFFGTSANNEQYFGPGTRLLVL.

There are a few counts of this clonotype. This chain links TRBV5-4 with TRBJ1-1; D is ambiguous. V dropped 1 base and J dropped 8 bases, with 15 bases sitting between them. There are 14 residues in the CDR3. Germline CDR1 reads SGHNT; CDR2 reads YYREEE (reference sequence). This CDR3 reads CASSLPDRSLEAFF. CDR3 nucleotides: TGTGCCAGCAGCTTGCCAGATCGATCACTCGAAGCTTTCTTT.

The chain employs TRBV7-9 and TRBJ2-7; 8 bases fit TRBD1. The germline V gene encodes CDR1 SEHNR and CDR2 FQNEAQ (reference sequence). The CDR3 consists of 14 residues. J lost 2 bases, V lost 5 bases, and 5 bases had no gene match. The CDR3 loop reads CASSRDRTPYEQYF. The CDR3 bases are TGTGCCAGCAGCCGGGACAGGACCCCCTACGAGCAGTACTTC.

The rearrangement joins TRBV2 to TRBJ1-2; D might be TRBD1 (6 bases). This CDR3 is 14 amino acids long. Deletions cut 2 bases from V and 5 bases from J, with 12 bases between. The V gene's germline CDR1 is SNHLY and CDR2 FYNNEI. This CDR3 is CASSEMTGTYGYTF. The CDR3 DNA follows: TGTGCCAGCAGTGAAATGACAGGAACTTATGGCTACACCTTC.

This clonotype showed up just a few times. The V call is TRBV25-1, the J call TRBJ2-1, with D perhaps TRBD1 (5 bases). Germline CDR1 and CDR2: MGHDK and SYGVNS. V dropped 6 bases and J dropped 2 bases, with 11 bases sitting between them. There are 14 residues in the CDR3. The DNA of the CDR3 is TGTGCCAGCAGAGACAGATTAGCCTACAATGAGCAGTTCTTC. As protein: CASRDRLAYNEQFF.